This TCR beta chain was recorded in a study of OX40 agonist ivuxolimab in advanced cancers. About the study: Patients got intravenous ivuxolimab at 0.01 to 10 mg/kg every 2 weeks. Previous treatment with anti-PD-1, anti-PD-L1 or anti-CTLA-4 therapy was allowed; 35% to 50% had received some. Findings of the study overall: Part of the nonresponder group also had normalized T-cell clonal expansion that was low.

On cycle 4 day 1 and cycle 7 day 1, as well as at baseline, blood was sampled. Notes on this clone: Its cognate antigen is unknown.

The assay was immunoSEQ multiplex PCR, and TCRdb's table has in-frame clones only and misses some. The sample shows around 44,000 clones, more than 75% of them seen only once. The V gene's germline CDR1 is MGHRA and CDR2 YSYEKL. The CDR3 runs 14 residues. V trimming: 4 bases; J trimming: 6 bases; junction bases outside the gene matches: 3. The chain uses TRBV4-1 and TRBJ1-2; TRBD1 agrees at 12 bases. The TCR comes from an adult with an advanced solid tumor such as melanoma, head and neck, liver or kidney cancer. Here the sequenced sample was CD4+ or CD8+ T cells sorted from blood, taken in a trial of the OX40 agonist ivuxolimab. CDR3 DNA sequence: TGCGCCAGCAGCCTGGGGACAGGGGGCGATGGCTACACCTTC. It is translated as CASSLGTGGDGYTF.